What follows describes a single TCR beta chain. The antigen remains undetermined. This entry is derived from a study of cytotoxic CD8 clonotypes in ibrutinib-treated CLL. Study-wide background: Response samples were taken after a median of approximately 13 months on treatment, range 6 to 36. Findings and limits, study-wide: Under treatment, the uncommon public clonotypes either contracted or remained stable. The study found baseline clonality above age-matched healthy donors, tracking circulating CD8+ T-cell counts.

The CDR3 length is 13 residues. Germline V lookup: CDR1 MGHDK, CDR2 SYGVNS. V was trimmed by 8 bases and J by 7 bases, leaving 16 bases between them. Cryopreserved PBMCs yielded about 2 micrograms of genomic DNA for TCR beta libraries. Profiling relied on immunoSEQ multiplex PCR, and the TCRdb table lists in-frame clones only, not all of them. The sample has tens of thousands of clones; roughly 70% are singletons. The sequence derives from a human donor with chronic lymphocytic leukemia. The rearrangement uses TRBV25-1 and TRBJ2-3, with a weak D call TRBD1 (5 bases). Sequenced here: PBMCs, sampled before ibrutinib treatment. This CDR3 is CASGPAGLNTQYF. The CDR3 DNA reads as TGTGCCAGCGGGCCGGCAGGGTTGAATACGCAGTATTTT.